This is a list of T cell receptor beta chains from one sample in a study of blood T cells in healthy people across ages. One entry per CDR3 protein, called by TCRdb with MiXCR from the 5' RACE reads. The sample has about a million distinct CDR3 sequences; around two fifths are singletons. The sequencing sample was made of blood. These receptors were taken from a man between 18 and 35 years old in good health. CDR3s leave out the opening cysteine and the closing phenylalanine or tryptophan.

TRBV3-1	TRBJ1-4	ASSQARLVGEKLF
TRBV7-9	TRBJ1-2	ASSFAGRRVEGYT
TRBV5-1	TRBJ1-5	ASSLGDYSNRPQH
TRBV13	TRBJ2-2	ASSLTGAGELF
TRBV5-1	TRBJ2-3	ASSLEGFQFTDTQY
TRBV12-3/TRBV12-4	TRBJ1-5	ASSPLLQPQH
TRBV6-2/TRBV6-3	TRBJ2-5	ASSPVDGGTQY
TRBV4-1	TRBJ1-2	ASSHTFIQGFDYGYT
TRBV12-3/TRBV12-4	TRBJ1-2	ASSLGEANYGYT
TRBV7-9	TRBJ1-2	ASSPRTRLPNYGYT
TRBV29-1	TRBJ2-7	SVEDGTTYEQY
TRBV7-2	TRBJ1-4	ASSRRATGTGGSELF
TRBV6-1	TRBJ1-1	ASSEFTGETEAF
TRBV20-1	TRBJ2-3	SARAGEDAQY
TRBV2	TRBJ1-4	ASTATNEKLF
TRBV6-5	TRBJ1-2	ASSYWGLDQPIDGYT
TRBV11-2	TRBJ2-5	ASSLDRGQRWETQY
TRBV7-2	TRBJ2-1	ASNPFSLNEQF
TRBV29-1	TRBJ1-2	SVLGGLGYT
TRBV21-1	TRBJ2-4	ASSSAELAKNIQY
TRBV2	TRBJ2-5	ASKVASEQY
TRBV2	TRBJ2-2	ASSDQGTTGELF
TRBV4-2	TRBJ2-3	ASSQDVIGEDTQY
TRBV30	TRBJ1-1	AWKFPGQIYTEAF
TRBV28	TRBJ2-3	ASSGTTHTQY
TRBV4-1	TRBJ1-2	ASSQDGLGDYGYT
TRBV6-6	TRBJ2-7	ASLPGDRGNEQY
TRBV7-9	TRBJ1-2	ASSPEGLVNYGYT
TRBV11-1	TRBJ1-2	ASSLRAYYGYA
TRBV6-5	TRBJ1-2	ASSGTGVFYGYT
TRBV11-2	TRBJ1-2	ASSLAVIRGRANYGYT
TRBV5-1	TRBJ1-1	ASSLALDGNTEAF
TRBV14	TRBJ2-2	ASSQLHTGELF
TRBV5-1	TRBJ1-1	ASSSSGMGTEAF
TRBV4-1	TRBJ1-2	ASSPTEGQIYGYT
TRBV20-1	-	SAWLAGEETQY
TRBV29-1	TRBJ2-1	SVEDRGDEQF
TRBV10-3	TRBJ1-1	AISQTATNTEAF
TRBV12-3/TRBV12-4	TRBJ2-1	ASSFNREKGNEQF
TRBV6-2/TRBV6-3	TRBJ2-6	ASSYFPGGDQNVLT
TRBV7-9	TRBJ2-4	ASSLAGAMGDIQY
TRBV9	TRBJ1-1	ASSVVANTEAF
TRBV29-1	TRBJ2-7	SVEAGALEQY
TRBV21-1	TRBJ2-1	ASSIFSDHYNEQF
TRBV5-1	TRBJ2-5	ASRGGDQETQY
TRBV20-1	TRBJ2-1	SAPGRGSNEQF
TRBV7-3	TRBJ1-2	ASSGLSRVTNYGYT
TRBV7-2	TRBJ1-1	ASSPEPNRGGTEAF
TRBV12-3/TRBV12-4	TRBJ1-1	ASSFGANSEAF
TRBV7-8	TRBJ1-1	ASSYVSNTEAF